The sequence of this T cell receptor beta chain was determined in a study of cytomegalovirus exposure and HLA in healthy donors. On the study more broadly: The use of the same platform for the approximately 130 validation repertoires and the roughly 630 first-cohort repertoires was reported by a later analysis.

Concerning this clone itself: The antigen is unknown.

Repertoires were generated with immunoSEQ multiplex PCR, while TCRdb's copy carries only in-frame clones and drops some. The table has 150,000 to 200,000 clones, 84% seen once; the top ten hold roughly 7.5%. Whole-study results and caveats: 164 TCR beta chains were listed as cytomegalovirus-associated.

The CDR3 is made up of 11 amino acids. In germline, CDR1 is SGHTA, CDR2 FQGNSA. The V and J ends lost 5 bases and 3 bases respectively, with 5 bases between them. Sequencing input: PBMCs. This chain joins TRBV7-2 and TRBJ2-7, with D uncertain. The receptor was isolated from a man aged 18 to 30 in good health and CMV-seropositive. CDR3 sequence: CASSQIYEQYF. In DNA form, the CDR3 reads TGTGCCAGCAGCCAAATCTACGAGCAGTACTTC. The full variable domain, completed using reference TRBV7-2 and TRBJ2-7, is GAGVSQSPSNKVTEKGKDVELRCDPISGHTALYWYRQSLGQGLEFLIYFQGNSAPDKSGLPSDRFSAERTGGSVSTLTIQRTQQEDSAVYLCASSQIYEQYFGPGTRLTVT.